Below are 13 T cell receptor beta chains sequenced from a single sample in a study of T cell changes during pregnancy in multiple sclerosis. This table comes from immunoSEQ multiplex PCR, and its TCRdb copy is limited to in-frame clones, with some not included. The repertoire holds about 42,000 clones, with 80% to 90% as singletons. The specimen was CD4+ T cells from peripheral blood mononuclear cells, collected before pregnancy. These TCRs come from a female donor with multiple sclerosis, enrolled in a pregnancy study.

The chain is built from TRBV5-6 and TRBJ2-7, with TRBD2 matching over 9 bases. The CDR3 is made up of 17 amino acids. Germline-derived CDR1 and CDR2 are SGHDT and YYEEEE. V dropped 4 bases and J dropped 1; count of bases not matched to a gene: 12. Here the CDR3 DNA reads TGTGCCAGCAGCGAGGAGGGTGGACTAGCGCCTTCCTACGAGCAGTACTTC. This codes for CASSEEGGLAPSYEQYF. Complete variable domain (other parts from reference TRBV5-6 and TRBJ2-7): DAGVTQSPTHLIKTRGQQVTLRCSPKSGHDTVSWYQQALGQGPQFIFQYYEEEERQRGNFPDRFSGHQFPNYSSELNVNALLLGDSALYLCASSEEGGLAPSYEQYFGPGTRLTVT.

The gene calls are TRBV7-2 and TRBJ1-2, with TRBD1 matching 7 bases. Unmatched junction bases numbered 12, after V lost 5 bases and J lost 3 bases. CDR1 is SGHTA, CDR2 FQGNSA, per germline. CDR3 size: 16 residues. CDR3: CASSATGASPHYGYTF. In nucleotides, the CDR3 is TGTGCCAGCAGCGCTACAGGGGCGTCCCCCCACTATGGCTACACCTTC.

This rearrangement joins TRBV7-9 to TRBJ1-5, with D possibly matching TRBD1 (5 bases). Germline lookup yields CDR1 SEHNR and CDR2 FQNEAQ (reference sequence). This CDR3 is 15 amino acids long. Deletions cut 3 bases from V and 4 bases from J, with 13 bases between. CDR3: CASSFSGTINQPQHF. In nucleotides, the CDR3 is TGTGCCAGCAGCTTTTCAGGGACTATTAATCAGCCCCAGCATTTT.

As to this clone: Different DNA sequences within this sample yield the same CDR3. The rearrangement uses TRBV20-1 and TRBJ2-7; 7 nucleotides agree with TRBD1. Germline CDR1 and CDR2: DFQATT and SNEGSKA (reference sequence). J lost 5 bases, V lost 6 bases, and 4 bases had no gene match. The CDR3 has 11 amino acids. The CDR3 DNA reads TGCAGTGCAGCACAGGGGAACGAGCAGTACTTC. Translating gives CSAAQGNEQYF.

The chain combines TRBV19 with TRBJ1-2; possible D gene TRBD1, 5 bases. This CDR3 spans 15 amino acids. Between the trimmed V and J ends, which lost 4 bases and 9 bases, there was a span of 21 bases. The germline CDR1 and CDR2 sequences are LNHDA and SQIVND (reference sequence). Here the CDR3 reads CASSNDPGLLCCYTF. DNA of the CDR3: TGTGCCAGTAGTAACGACCCGGGACTACTATGTTGCTACACCTTC. Filled out from reference TRBV19 and TRBJ1-2, the complete variable domain reads DGGITQSPKYLFRKEGQNVTLSCEQNLNHDAMYWYRQDPGQGLRLIYYSQIVNDFQKGDIAEGYSVSREKKESFPLTVTSAQKNPTAFYLCASSNDPGLLCCYTFGSGTRLTVV.

This chain connects TRBV5-1 to TRBJ2-3; D ambiguous. The V end was cut by 7 bases, the J end by 1 base, with 13 bases between. The germline gives CDR1 SGHRS, CDR2 YFSETQ. The CDR3 is 14 amino acids. The CDR3 is CASYVATGTDTQYF. Written as DNA, the CDR3 is TGCGCCAGCTATGTAGCAACGGGCACAGATACGCAGTATTTT.

This clone occurred a few times. The rearrangement joins TRBV4-2 to TRBJ2-3; 7 positions agree with TRBD1. V dropped 5 bases and J dropped 2; count of bases not matched to a gene: 7. Germline V lookup: CDR1 LGHNA, CDR2 YNFKEQ. The CDR3 is 15 amino acids. The CDR3 DNA sequence: TGTGCCAGCAGCTCGGGACAGACTCTCACAGATACGCAGTATTTT. Translation: CASSSGQTLTDTQYF.

The J gene is TRBJ2-1, the V gene TRBV19, with 14 bases matching TRBD2. This CDR3 has 15 residues. Looked up from germline, CDR1 is LNHDA and CDR2 is SQIVND (reference sequence). V shed 5 bases, J shed 10 bases, and the junction held 7 bases outside the gene matches. CDR3: CASSAGLAGAGEQFF. The CDR3 region has the DNA TGTGCCAGTAGTGCGGGACTAGCGGGAGCTGGCGAGCAGTTCTTC. Drawing the rest from reference TRBV19 and TRBJ2-1, the complete variable domain is DGGITQSPKYLFRKEGQNVTLSCEQNLNHDAMYWYRQDPGQGLRLIYYSQIVNDFQKGDIAEGYSVSREKKESFPLTVTSAQKNPTAFYLCASSAGLAGAGEQFFGPGTRLTVL.

The chain employs TRBV18 and TRBJ1-1; D not resolved. The CDR3 covers 13 residues. Trimming pared 2 bases from V and 8 bases from J, leaving 12 bases between. The germline V gene has CDR1 KGHSH and CDR2 LQKENI. CDR3 in amino acids: CASSPIESVEAFF. The CDR3 nucleotides are TGTGCCAGCTCACCAATAGAGAGCGTCGAAGCTTTCTTT.

The rearrangement uses TRBV6-5 and TRBJ2-2; possibly TRBD2 for D (6 bases). The germline V gene has CDR1 MNHEY and CDR2 SVGAGI. This CDR3 region has 15 residues. With 8 bases removed from V and 0 bases from J, the gap between germline ends came to 13 bases. The CDR3 region has the DNA TGTGCCAGCCGGGCGGGGCCGTCGAACACCGGGGAGCTGTTTTTT. Translated, it gives CASRAGPSNTGELFF.

V is TRBV9 and J is TRBJ1-1; D is perhaps TRBD1 (6 bases). V lost 3 bases and J 3 bases, leaving 9 bases between the germline ends. The length of the CDR3 is 13 residues. The germline CDR1 and CDR2 sequences are SGDLS and YYNGEE. The DNA of the CDR3 is TGTGCCAGCAGCGGACAGGATCACACTGAAGCTTTCTTT. It is translated as CASSGQDHTEAFF.

This chain links TRBV30 with TRBJ2-7; 10 bases line up with TRBD1. Looked up from germline, CDR1 is GTSNPN and CDR2 is SVGIG (reference sequence). CDR3 length equals 14 residues. V was pared by 6 bases and J by 4 bases, with 9 bases of the junction left unmatched. The CDR3 spells CACQRGTGAYEQYF. In DNA form, the CDR3 reads TGTGCCTGTCAAAGGGGGACAGGGGCTTACGAGCAGTACTTC.

V and J are TRBV30 and TRBJ1-3; D is ambiguous. Between the trimmed V and J ends, which lost 5 bases and 3 bases, there was a span of 14 bases. The CDR3 has 14 amino acids. Germline V gives CDR1 GTSNPN, CDR2 SVGIG (reference sequence). CDR3 loop: CAWGMREYGNTIYF. The DNA of the CDR3 is TGTGCCTGGGGGATGAGGGAATATGGAAACACCATATATTTT.